There are a few counts of the clone carrying this T cell receptor beta chain. Its antigen is unidentified. This sample is drawn from a study of T cell responses to AZD1222 COVID-19 vaccine. Study background: Researchers grouped second doses given at about 4 or about 12 weeks into one pool.

CDR1 and CDR2 (germline): MGHRA, YSYEKL. The CDR3 sequence is 17 residues long. Trimming removed 2 bases from V and 3 bases from J; junction bases left unmatched: 11. Regarding the study as a whole: Clonal diversity may have been underestimated, and the donors were mostly white British, with more females than males. No repertoire was sampled before or during the peak T cell response, only after it. Baseline seropositivity characterized only a handful of AZD1222 recipients.

Using immunoSEQ multiplex PCR, the repertoire was profiled, and TCRdb retains in-frame clones only, with some absent. Altogether 90,000 to 120,000 clones are present, about 90% being singletons, with the ten largest covering less than 25%. The clonotype originates from an adult in good health. The V call is TRBV4-1, the J call TRBJ2-7, with 9 positions matching TRBD2. This material consisted of peripheral blood, taken on day 0 of AZD1222 vaccination. CDR3 loop: CASSQLTTSGGRYEQYF. CDR3 nucleotides: TGCGCCAGCAGCCAACTAACAACCAGCGGGGGGCGCTACGAGCAGTACTTC.